The T cell receptor beta chain under discussion was sequenced for a study of cytotoxic CD8 clonotypes in ibrutinib-treated CLL. Across the whole study: IGHV unmutated fewer than 18; relapsed/refractory fewer than 13; treatment-naive more than 14. With a range of 6 to 36, the median treatment time before response samples were taken was roughly twelve months. Whole-study results and caveats: Starting clonality was above that of age-matched healthy donors and tracked circulating CD8+ T-cell counts. Clonality went higher at ibrutinib response and then dropped back toward baseline at progression.

TCRdb keeps only in-frame clones here, not all; method: immunoSEQ multiplex PCR. The sample has tens of thousands of clones; 56% are singletons. Per germline, CDR1 MDHEN and CDR2 SYDVKM. V was shortened by 2 bases and J by 5 bases, with 12 bases between the two germline ends. The length of the CDR3 is 14 residues. For this clone: As yet, its antigen is unknown.

The chain links TRBV28 to TRBJ2-5; a possible D gene is TRBD1 (5 bases). This TCR was recovered from a human donor with chronic lymphocytic leukemia. The specimen was PBMCs, collected after 24 months of ibrutinib treatment. CDR3 DNA: TGTGCCAGCAGTTTAGGGGCCAGGGCGGAGACCCAGTACTTC. Translating it yields CASSLGARAETQYF.